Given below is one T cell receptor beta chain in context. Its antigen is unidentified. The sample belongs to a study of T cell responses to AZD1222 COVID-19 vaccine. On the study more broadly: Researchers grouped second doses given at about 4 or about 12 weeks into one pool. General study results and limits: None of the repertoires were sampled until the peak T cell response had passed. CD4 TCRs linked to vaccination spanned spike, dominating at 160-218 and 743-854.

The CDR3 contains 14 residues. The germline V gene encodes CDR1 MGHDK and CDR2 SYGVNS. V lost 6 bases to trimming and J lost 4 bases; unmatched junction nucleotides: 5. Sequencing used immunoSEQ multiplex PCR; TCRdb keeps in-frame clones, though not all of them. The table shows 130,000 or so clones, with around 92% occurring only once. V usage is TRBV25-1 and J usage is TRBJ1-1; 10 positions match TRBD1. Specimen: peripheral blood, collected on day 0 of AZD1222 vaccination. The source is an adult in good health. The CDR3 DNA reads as TGTGCCAGCAGGAGGGGACAGGGGCCCACTGAAGCTTTCTTT. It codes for CASRRGQGPTEAFF.